Listed here are 30 T cell receptor beta chains from one sample, sequenced in a study of T cell responses to AZD1222 COVID-19 vaccine. Sequenced by immunoSEQ multiplex PCR; TCRdb stores in-frame clones only, minus some. The table shows about 180,000 clones, with just under 90% occurring only once. The sample here was peripheral blood, taken 28 days after the second dose of the MenACWY control vaccine. The source is an adult who received the MenACWY meningococcal vaccine as a control.

The J gene is TRBJ2-1, the V gene TRBV3-1 (or the pseudogene TRBV3-2); D unresolved. Germline loops: CDR1 LGHDT, CDR2 YNNKEL (reference sequence). Trimming cost V 6 bases and J 4 bases, with 13 bases left between them. This CDR3 is built from 14 residues. CDR3 DNA sequence: TGTGCCAGCAGTCCAAACTATGAATACAATGAGCAGTTCTTC. It yields the protein CASSPNYEYNEQFF.

Worth noting for this clone: The sample carries other DNA sequences with the same CDR3. The CDR3 sequence is CASSLGSYEQYF. The CDR3, as DNA: TGTGCCAGCAGTTTGGGCAGCTACGAGCAGTACTTC. This chain uses TRBV28 with TRBJ2-7; D gene uncertain. Germline V gene lookup returns CDR1 MDHEN and CDR2 SYDVKM. V lost 3 bases and J 3 bases, leaving 6 bases between the germline ends. The CDR3 extends over 12 amino acids.

This clone came up a few times. The V and J genes are TRBV10-3 and TRBJ2-7; 7 bases fit TRBD2. The germline V gene encodes CDR1 ENHRY and CDR2 SYGVKD. The CDR3 loop spans 15 amino acids. V gave up 2 bases and J gave up 0 bases; unmatched junction bases: 4. For the CDR3, the DNA is TGTGCCATCAGTGAGGGCGGGAGTAGCTCCTACGAGCAGTACTTC. Its protein product is CAISEGGSSSYEQYF.

The gene calls are TRBV27 and TRBJ1-4; D not resolved. Germline values: CDR1 MNHEY, CDR2 SMNVEV (reference sequence). The CDR3 sequence is 15 residues long. Trimming removed 6 bases at V and 0 bases at J, with 11 bases between. CDR3 nucleotide sequence: TGTGCCAGCAGCCCAGAAGGAGCAACTAATGAAAAACTGTTTTTT. Protein product: CASSPEGATNEKLFF.

This chain uses TRBV28 with TRBJ1-4; D possibly corresponds to TRBD1 (5 bases). Germline CDR1 reads MDHEN; CDR2 reads SYDVKM. With 5 bases removed from V and 15 bases from J, the gap between germline ends came to 16 bases. This CDR3 is 12 amino acids long. The CDR3 nucleotides read TGTGCCAGCAGTACGAGGGGCGGTCGTTTGTTTTTT. Protein product: CASSTRGGRLFF.

The V gene is TRBV28, the J gene TRBJ2-7; D is uncertain. Deletions cut 4 bases from V and 3 bases from J, with 10 bases between. CDR3 size: 13 residues. Germline V CDR1 and CDR2: MDHEN, SYDVKM. The DNA of the CDR3 is TGTGCCAGCAGTTCAAGGTGGAGCTACGAGCAGTACTTC. It encodes CASSSRWSYEQYF.

The chain links TRBV6-5 to TRBJ1-2; 8 bases match TRBD1. Trimming cost V 6 bases and J 6 bases; bases outside gene matches: 3. The length of the CDR3 is 12 residues. Germline V CDR1 and CDR2: MNHEY, SVGAGI. CDR3 in amino acids: CASSRTGNGYTF. In DNA, the CDR3 is TGTGCCAGCAGCCGGACAGGGAATGGCTACACCTTC.

The V gene is TRBV7-9, the J gene TRBJ2-7; 10 positions match TRBD2. Germline V gene data show CDR1 as SEHNR and CDR2 as FQNEAQ (reference sequence). V shed 5 bases, J shed 5 bases, and the junction held 12 bases outside the gene matches. The CDR3 has 16 amino acids. In nucleotides, the CDR3 is TGTGCCAGCAGCCCCATACTAGCGGGATATGCCCACGAGCAGTACTTC. It translates to CASSPILAGYAHEQYF. The full variable domain, with the rest looked up from reference TRBV7-9 and TRBJ2-7, is DTGVSQNPRHKITKRGQNVTFRCDPISEHNRLYWYRQTLGQGPEFLTYFQNEAQLEKSRLLSDRFSAERPKGSFSTLEIQRTEQGDSAMYLCASSPILAGYAHEQYFGPGTRLTVT.

This rearrangement joins TRBV7-3 to TRBJ2-1; D gene ambiguous. Germline CDR1 SGHTA, CDR2 FQGTGA. V was trimmed by 2 bases and J by 7 bases, leaving 6 bases between them. This CDR3 is built from 12 residues. The CDR3 loop is CASSLSQNEQFF. CDR3 nucleotide sequence: TGTGCCAGCAGCTTATCTCAGAATGAGCAGTTCTTC.

This clone was counted a single time. The DNA for the CDR3 is TGTGCCAGCATGGATCGTAGCGGAACTAGCTACGAGCAGTACTTC. It codes for CASMDRSGTSYEQYF. J is TRBJ2-7 and V is TRBV27; D perhaps matches TRBD2 (6 bases). V lost 7 bases and J lost 3, with 19 bases in between. CDR1 is MNHEY, CDR2 SMNVEV, per germline (reference sequence). This CDR3 is built from 15 residues.

The chain is built from TRBV6-2 or TRBV6-3 and TRBJ2-7; perhaps TRBD2 as D (6 bases). The CDR3 runs 15 residues. The V end was cut by 6 bases, the J end by 6 bases, with 21 bases between. The germline CDR1 and CDR2 sequences are MNHEY and SVGEGT. The CDR3 protein is CASSERLEIEGEQYF. Written as DNA, the CDR3 is TGTGCCAGCAGCGAACGACTAGAGATCGAAGGCGAGCAGTACTTC.

The chain joins TRBV7-2 to TRBJ1-4; 7 positions match TRBD1. CDR1 is SGHTA and CDR2 is FQGNSA in the germline V gene. V lost 5 bases to trimming and J lost 5 bases; unmatched junction nucleotides: 5. The CDR3 contains 14 residues. CDR3 in DNA: TGTGCCAGCAGCGCAGACAGGGCCAATGAAAAACTGTTTTTT. This sequence encodes CASSADRANEKLFF.

The V call is TRBV5-1, the J call TRBJ2-2; D unresolved. This CDR3 has 13 amino acids. Germline assignment: CDR1 SGHRS and CDR2 YFSETQ. V was cut by 3 bases and J by 7 bases, with 10 bases left in between. Written as DNA, the CDR3 is TGCGCCAGCAGCTCCGACGTAGTCGGGGAGCTGTTTTTT. Its protein product is CASSSDVVGELFF.

The chain has TRBV19 and TRBJ2-2; 8 nucleotides align to TRBD1. Germline CDR1 and CDR2: LNHDA and SQIVND (reference sequence). The V gene end was trimmed by 7 bases and the J gene end by 5 bases; junction bases not matched to a gene: 6. The CDR3 has 14 residues. The CDR3 DNA reads as TGTGCCAGTAACCCGACAGGGGAAACCGGGGAGCTGTTTTTT. It yields the protein CASNPTGETGELFF.

The rearrangement joins TRBV18 to TRBJ2-5; D gene ambiguous. Germline-derived CDR1 and CDR2 are KGHSH and LQKENI. The CDR3 sequence is 15 residues long. V gave up 2 bases and J gave up 1 base, with 11 bases separating them. CDR3 sequence (DNA): TGTGCCAGCTCACCATCCCGGCAGCCCCAAGAGACCCAGTACTTC. Its protein is CASSPSRQPQETQYF.

The gene calls are TRBV7-9 and TRBJ1-2, with 11 nucleotides matching TRBD1. Germline-derived CDR1 and CDR2 are SEHNR and FQNEAQ (reference sequence). V lost 1 base, J lost 8 bases, and 9 bases stayed unmatched. The CDR3 length is 16 residues. DNA of the CDR3: TGTGCCAGCAGCTTAGGGACAGGGGGCGCAAATGACGGCTACACCTTC. Translating it yields CASSLGTGGANDGYTF.

V gene TRBV29-1 combines with J gene TRBJ1-4, with D perhaps matching TRBD1 (5 bases). Germline V gives CDR1 SQVTM, CDR2 ANQGSEA. This CDR3 has 16 residues. V lost 0 bases to trimming and J lost 10 bases, with 21 bases between them. The CDR3 DNA is TGCAGCGTTGAAGATGATATCGGGGCCTTCCTTGGAAAACTGTTTTTT. Protein product: CSVEDDIGAFLGKLFF.

The chain employs TRBV6-4 and TRBJ2-3; D gene ambiguous. There are 16 residues in the CDR3. Per germline, CDR1 MRHNA and CDR2 SNTAGT. The V gene lost 5 bases and the J gene lost 0 bases, with 15 bases spanning the gap. The CDR3 nucleotides are TGTGCCAGCAGTTGGCACTGCTTCTCTAGCACAGATACGCAGTATTTT. Residues: CASSWHCFSSTDTQYF.

In its sample, this clone was seen once. The chain has TRBV7-2 and TRBJ1-2, with D possibly TRBD1 on 5 matching bases. The CDR3 has 16 amino acids. Trimming removed 1 base at V and 2 bases at J, with 14 bases between. Germline-derived CDR1 and CDR2 are SGHTA and FQGNSA. Written as DNA, the CDR3 is TGTGCCAGCAGCTTAGGGTGGGGGAAGGGAAACTATGGCTACACCTTC. Its protein product is CASSLGWGKGNYGYTF.

The chain uses TRBV4-3 and TRBJ1-4, with D unresolved. Deletions cut 8 bases from V and 6 bases from J, with 31 bases between. The CDR3 has 19 amino acids. CDR1 LGHNA and CDR2 YSLEER come from the germline V gene. The CDR3 loop is CASGNHSPIRKGEDEKLFF. CDR3 DNA sequence: TGCGCCAGCGGCAACCATTCCCCCATTCGGAAGGGCGAGGATGAAAAACTGTTTTTT.

This chain joins TRBV19 and TRBJ1-5; D remains ambiguous. There are 14 residues in the CDR3. Germline V lookup: CDR1 LNHDA, CDR2 SQIVND (reference sequence). V shed 0 bases and J shed 8 bases, with 11 bases lying between them. CDR3 loop: CASSIDLPSEPQHF. As DNA, the CDR3 is TGTGCCAGTAGTATAGATCTGCCCTCGGAGCCCCAGCATTTT.

This sequence joins TRBV2 and TRBJ2-5; D is perhaps TRBD1 (6 bases). CDR1 SNHLY and CDR2 FYNNEI come from the germline V gene. This CDR3 region has 12 residues. V gave up 4 bases and J gave up 4 bases, with 7 bases separating them. CDR3 coding DNA: TGTGCCAGCAGTGGAGGGGGAGAGACCCAGTACTTC. It yields the protein CASSGGGETQYF.

The chain couples TRBV27 to TRBJ2-5, with 7 bases lining up with TRBD2. Germline CDR1 reads MNHEY; CDR2 reads SMNVEV (reference sequence). The length of the CDR3 is 15 residues. After removal of 2 bases from V and 6 bases from J, the junction contained 9 bases not matched to a gene. The CDR3 DNA is TGTGCCAGCAGTTTAAAGGCGGGAGCGGGAAAGACCCAGTACTTC. Encoded protein: CASSLKAGAGKTQYF.

The chain employs TRBV28 and TRBJ1-5; TRBD1 agrees at 9 bases. Germline CDR1 reads MDHEN; CDR2 reads SYDVKM. V shed 11 bases, J shed 6 bases, and the junction held 8 bases outside the gene matches. CDR3 length equals 13 residues. The CDR3 coding sequence is TGTGCCTCCGGGACAGGGATTTCTCAGCCCCAGCATTTT. It encodes CASGTGISQPQHF.

This rearrangement joins TRBV19 to TRBJ1-3; D call uncertain. The ends were cut back, 5 bases at V and 5 bases at J, with 7 bases in the middle. The CDR3 runs to 12 residues. CDR1 and CDR2 (germline): LNHDA, SQIVND (reference sequence). The CDR3: CASSHGRNTIYF. The CDR3 nucleotides read TGTGCCAGTAGTCACGGCAGAAACACCATATATTTT.

This chain uses TRBV29-1 with TRBJ2-5, with D unresolved. The germline gives CDR1 SQVTM, CDR2 ANQGSEA. Trimming took off 3 bases at V and 5 bases at J, with 10 bases between the two ends. This CDR3 region has 12 residues. This chain's CDR3 is CSVEGVGETQYF. DNA for the CDR3: TGCAGCGTTGAGGGTGTTGGGGAGACCCAGTACTTC. Complete variable domain (other parts from reference TRBV29-1 and TRBJ2-5): SAVISQKPSRDICQRGTSLTIQCQVDSQVTMMFWYRQQPGQSLTLIATANQGSEATYESGFVIDKFPISRPNLTFSTLTVSNMSPEDSSIYLCSVEGVGETQYFGPGTRLLVL.

This clone was detected only once. The rearrangement joins TRBV18 to TRBJ2-7; 9 nucleotides line up with TRBD1. The CDR3 covers 15 residues. Germline CDR1 reads KGHSH; CDR2 reads LQKENI. The V gene end was trimmed by 3 bases and the J gene end by 9 bases; junction bases not matched to a gene: 12. In nucleotides, the CDR3 is TGTGCCAGCTCACCGGCGGACGGGACAGGGTTCGGGCAGTACTTC. Protein: CASSPADGTGFGQYF.

The chain couples TRBV6-5 to TRBJ2-3; possible D gene TRBD1, 8 bases. Trimming took off 5 bases at V and 0 bases at J, with 12 bases between the two ends. Per germline, CDR1 MNHEY and CDR2 SVGAGI. The CDR3 totals 15 residues. CDR3 in DNA: TGTGCCAGCAGTACAGGGGGGGCGAGCACAGATACGCAGTATTTT. This codes for CASSTGGASTDTQYF.

This chain links TRBV4-3 with TRBJ2-7; D is ambiguous. CDR1 and CDR2 from the germline V gene are LGHNA and YSLEER. V lost 0 bases and J 7 bases, leaving 10 bases between the germline ends. This CDR3 spans 13 amino acids. CDR3 sequence reads: CASSQEVPREQYF. The CDR3 DNA sequence: TGCGCCAGCAGCCAAGAGGTCCCTCGTGAGCAGTACTTC.

The sample holds one count of this clone. The chain is built from TRBV2 and TRBJ1-2; a possible D gene is TRBD1 (5 bases). V was trimmed by 0 bases and J by 3 bases, leaving 5 bases between them. The CDR3 sequence is 13 residues long. CDR1 is SNHLY, CDR2 FYNNEI, per germline. The DNA of the CDR3 is TGTGCCAGCAGTGAAGCGACAGACTATGGCTACACCTTC. Amino acid sequence: CASSEATDYGYTF.